This T cell receptor (beta chain) was retrieved from a study of cytomegalovirus exposure and HLA in healthy donors. Regarding the study as a whole: CMV antigen specificity of three CMV-associated chains was confirmed in vitro. Presence/absence analyses treated sequencing depth as roughly uniform across donors.

Primers included in the PCR were 60 Vbeta and 13 Jbeta primers. Measured with immunoSEQ multiplex PCR; TCRdb has only the in-frame clones, and not every one. The table records about 130,000 clones, around 84% of them present only once. As to this clone: Its specificity is not known.

Nominally healthy donors provided the samples, though records likely missed some immune exposures. Germline V gives CDR1 WNHNN, CDR2 SYGVQD (reference sequence). This CDR3 comprises 18 residues. V shed 3 bases, J shed 7 bases, and the junction held 10 bases outside the gene matches. Sequenced sample: PBMCs. This receptor was obtained from a woman aged 18-30 years in good health and CMV-seropositive. V usage is TRBV10-1 and J usage is TRBJ2-1; 15 bases are a match to TRBD2. DNA for the CDR3: TGCGCCAGCAGTGAAGGTGGAGGGGGGACTAGCGGGGGGAATGAGCAGTTCTTC. This sequence encodes CASSEGGGGTSGGNEQFF.